The T cell receptor (beta chain) described here comes from a study of molecular identifiers for immune sequencing clone quantification. Findings and limits, study-wide: Highly expanded clone sizes could be underestimated by identical TCR molecules that share a barcode. More than 97% of effector molecules, versus under 1% of naive-cell molecules, belonged to clones above 20 RNA copies.

Sorting was used to obtain naive CD8 T cells (CD8+CD4-CCR7+CD45RA+). Preparation methods for the bulk TCR libraries were those previously described, with listed TCR primers. TCRdb passed the PCR reads through MiXCR, listing each CDR3 protein once. This sample has about 65,000 distinct CDR3 sequences; roughly 20% occur once, and the top ten carry about 1.6%. Looked up from germline, CDR1 is SQVTM and CDR2 is ANQGSEA. V dropped 2 bases and J dropped 1 base, with 6 bases sitting between them. CDR3 length: 12 residues. As to this clonotype: Its antigen is unknown.

Specimen: naive CD8+ T cells from blood, with Jurkat cell RNA spiked in. Subset meaning: FACS-sorted CD8+CD4-CCR7+CD45RA+ naive T cells. The clonotype comes from a human donor in good health. Some libraries in this study had Jurkat cell RNA spiked in. The chain carries TRBV29-1 and TRBJ2-7; TRBD2 might be the D (5 bases). The CDR3 loop reads CSVELASYEQYF. In DNA form, the CDR3 reads TGCAGCGTTGAATTAGCGTCCTACGAGCAGTACTTC.